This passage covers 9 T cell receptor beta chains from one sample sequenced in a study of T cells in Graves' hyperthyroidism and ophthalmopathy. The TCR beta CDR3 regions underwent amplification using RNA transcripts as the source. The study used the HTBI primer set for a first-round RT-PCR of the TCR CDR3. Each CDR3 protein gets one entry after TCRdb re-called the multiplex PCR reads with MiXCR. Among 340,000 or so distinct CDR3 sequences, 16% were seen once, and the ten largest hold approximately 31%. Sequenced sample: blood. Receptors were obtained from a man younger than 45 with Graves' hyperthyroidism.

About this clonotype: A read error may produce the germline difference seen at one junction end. As DNA, the CDR3 is TGTGCCAGCAGCTTAGGGGCGGGTAGCAGTCAGCCCCAGCATTTT. Translation gives CASSLGAGSSQPQHF. V is TRBV11-2 and J is TRBJ1-5; no clear D gene. Germline V CDR1 and CDR2: SGHAT, FQNNGV. The CDR3 runs 15 residues.

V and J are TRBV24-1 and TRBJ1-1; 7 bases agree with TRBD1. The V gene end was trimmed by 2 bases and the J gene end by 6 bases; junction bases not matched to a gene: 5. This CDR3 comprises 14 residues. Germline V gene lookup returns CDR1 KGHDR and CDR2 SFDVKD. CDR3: CATSDSGTAPEAFF. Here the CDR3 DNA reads TGTGCCACCAGTGATTCCGGGACAGCCCCTGAAGCTTTCTTT.

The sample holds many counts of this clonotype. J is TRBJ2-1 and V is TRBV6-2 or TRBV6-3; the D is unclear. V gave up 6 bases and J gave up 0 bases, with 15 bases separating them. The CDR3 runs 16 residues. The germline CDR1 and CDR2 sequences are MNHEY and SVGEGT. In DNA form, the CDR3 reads TGTGCCAGCAGACAACCGACGGGTAGCTCCTACAATGAGCAGTTCTTC. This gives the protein CASRQPTGSSYNEQFF.

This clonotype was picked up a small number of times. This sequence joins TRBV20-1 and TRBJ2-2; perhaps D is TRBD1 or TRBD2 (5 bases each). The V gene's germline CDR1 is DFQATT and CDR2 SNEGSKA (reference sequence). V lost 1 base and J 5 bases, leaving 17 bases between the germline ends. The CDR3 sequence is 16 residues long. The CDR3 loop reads CSARATSREITGELFF. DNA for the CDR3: TGCAGTGCTAGAGCGACATCCAGGGAGATTACCGGGGAGCTGTTTTTT.

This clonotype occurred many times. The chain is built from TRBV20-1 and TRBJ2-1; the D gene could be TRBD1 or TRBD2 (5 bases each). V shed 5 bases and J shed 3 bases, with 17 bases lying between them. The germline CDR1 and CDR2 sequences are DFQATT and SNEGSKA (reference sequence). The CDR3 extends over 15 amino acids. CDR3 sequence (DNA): TGCAGTGCTTGGAGAGCCGGGGCGGACTACAATGAGCAGTTCTTC. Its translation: CSAWRAGADYNEQFF.

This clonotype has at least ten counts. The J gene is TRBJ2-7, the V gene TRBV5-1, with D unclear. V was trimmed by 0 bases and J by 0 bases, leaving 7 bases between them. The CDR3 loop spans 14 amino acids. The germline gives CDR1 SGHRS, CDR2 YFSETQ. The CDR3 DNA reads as TGCGCCAGCAGCTTGGAGACGGTCTCCTACGAGCAGTACTTC. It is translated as CASSLETVSYEQYF.

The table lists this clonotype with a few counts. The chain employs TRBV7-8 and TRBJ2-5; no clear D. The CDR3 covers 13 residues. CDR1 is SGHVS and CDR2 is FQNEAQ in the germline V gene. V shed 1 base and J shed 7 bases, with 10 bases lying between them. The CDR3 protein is CASSLEWVATQYF. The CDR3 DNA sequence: TGTGCCAGCAGCTTAGAATGGGTGGCGACCCAGTACTTC.

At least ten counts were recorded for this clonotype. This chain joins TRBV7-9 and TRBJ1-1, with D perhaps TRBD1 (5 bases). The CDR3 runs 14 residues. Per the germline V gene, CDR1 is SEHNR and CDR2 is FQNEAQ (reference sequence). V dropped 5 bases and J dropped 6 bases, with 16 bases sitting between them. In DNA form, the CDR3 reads TGTGCCAGCAGCAGTGTTCGAGGGGCTGCTGAAGCTTTCTTT. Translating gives CASSSVRGAAEAFF. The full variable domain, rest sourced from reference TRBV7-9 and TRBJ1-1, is DTGVSQNPRHKITKRGQNVTFRCDPISEHNRLYWYRQTLGQGPEFLTYFQNEAQLEKSRLLSDRFSAERPKGSFSTLEIQRTEQGDSAMYLCASSSVRGAAEAFFGQGTRLTVV.

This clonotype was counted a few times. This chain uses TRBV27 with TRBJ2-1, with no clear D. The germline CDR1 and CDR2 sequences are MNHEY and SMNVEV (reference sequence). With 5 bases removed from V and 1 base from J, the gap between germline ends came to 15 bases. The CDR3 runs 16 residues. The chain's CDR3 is CASSTQASWSYNEQFF. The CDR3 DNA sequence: TGTGCCAGCAGTACTCAAGCCAGTTGGTCCTACAATGAGCAGTTCTTC.